The entry below describes one TCR beta chain. No antigen is known for it. Method: immunoSEQ multiplex PCR; TCRdb's copy keeps in-frame clones and lacks some. The repertoire holds roughly 100,000 clones, with roughly nine tenths as singletons. This entry is derived from a study of cytomegalovirus exposure and HLA in healthy donors. General study points: First-cohort TCR clusters were later found to tend to co-occur in the approximately 110 validation repertoires. The authors enumerated 150 to 200 TCR beta chains as linked to cytomegalovirus. In vitro testing confirmed a few CMV-associated chains as specific for CMV antigens. The study found most TCR sequences rare, yet found some public TCRs in many donors.

The receptor comes from a woman between 18 and 29 years old in good health and CMV-seropositive. Sequencing was performed on PBMCs.

The CDR3 sequence is CASSLRGGFYTHEQYF. The CDR3 region has the DNA TGTGCCAGCAGTTTACGGGGGGGCTTCTACACCCACGAGCAGTACTTC. The chain is built from TRBV28 and TRBJ2-7; 8 bases fit TRBD2. Trimming took 2 bases from V and 5 from J; bases not matched to a gene: 11. In germline, CDR1 is MDHEN, CDR2 SYDVKM. This CDR3 comprises 16 residues.